These 14 T cell receptor beta chains originate from one sample sequenced in a study of blood T cell repertoires in COVID-19. This table comes from immunoSEQ multiplex PCR, and its TCRdb copy is limited to in-frame clones, with some not included. The sample holds about 120,000 clones, 70% to 80% seen once. The sample was peripheral blood. The source of these receptors is a man between 65 and 80 years old with acute or convalescent COVID-19.

This sequence joins TRBV7-8 and TRBJ2-7, with 9 nucleotides matching TRBD2. After removal of 2 bases from V and 5 bases from J, the junction contained 7 bases not matched to a gene. The CDR3 is made up of 15 amino acids. Looked up from germline, CDR1 is SGHVS and CDR2 is FQNEAQ. The CDR3 reads CASSLRGLAIHEQYF. The DNA for the CDR3 is TGTGCCAGCAGCTTAAGGGGACTAGCCATCCACGAGCAGTACTTC.

J is TRBJ2-4 and V is TRBV15, with D possibly being TRBD1 (5 bases). The CDR3 is 16 amino acids. Trimming removed 2 bases from V and 2 bases from J, with 13 bases in between. The V gene's germline CDR1 is LNHNV and CDR2 YYDKDF (reference sequence). CDR3 loop: CATSRSSRVTKNIQYF. In nucleotides, the CDR3 is TGTGCCACCAGCAGATCCTCCAGGGTAACCAAAAACATTCAGTACTTC.

This rearrangement joins TRBV6-5 to TRBJ2-2, with TRBD2 matching over 7 bases. There are 15 residues in the CDR3. Germline CDR1 is MNHEY and CDR2 is SVGAGI. V was clipped by 5 bases and J by 5 bases; unmatched bases: 8. The CDR3 DNA reads as TGTGCCAGCAGTCCCCCCGGACTAGGTACCGGGGAGCTGTTTTTT. It is translated as CASSPPGLGTGELFF.

Here the CDR3 DNA reads TGTGCCAGCAGCTTAGGCGGGACAGGGCTTGCGGAGACCCAGTACTTC. It encodes CASSLGGTGLAETQYF. The rearrangement uses TRBV7-9 and TRBJ2-5; 9 nucleotides match TRBD1. V lost 1 base to trimming and J lost 5 bases; unmatched junction nucleotides: 8. Germline-derived CDR1 and CDR2 are SEHNR and FQNEAQ (reference sequence). The CDR3 sequence is 16 residues long.

The chain combines TRBV7-8 with TRBJ1-1; D not certain. V lost 6 bases to trimming and J lost 1 base, with 15 bases between them. This CDR3 is built from 15 residues. Germline V lookup: CDR1 SGHVS, CDR2 FQNEAQ. CDR3: CASSSFAHPNTEAFF. DNA of the CDR3: TGTGCCAGCAGTTCGTTTGCGCACCCGAACACTGAAGCTTTCTTT.

The J gene is TRBJ1-2, the V gene TRBV4-2; no clear D. The CDR3 sequence is 14 residues long. Looked up from germline, CDR1 is LGHNA and CDR2 is YNFKEQ. Trimming left V 0 bases short and J 4 bases short, with 9 bases between. CDR3 bases: TGTGCCAGCAGCCAAGAACTCCCCCGCTATGGCTACACCTTC. As protein: CASSQELPRYGYTF.

The CDR3 nucleotides read TGTGCCAGACTCGGGAATCACAATGAGCAGTTCTTC. Translation gives CARLGNHNEQFF. The J gene is TRBJ2-1, the V gene TRBV9; tentatively, D is TRBD2 (5 bases). V was clipped by 8 bases and J by 5 bases, with 11 bases between them. The CDR3 loop spans 12 amino acids. From germline, CDR1 is SGDLS and CDR2 YYNGEE.

This chain links TRBV2 with TRBJ1-5; tentative D call: TRBD1 (6 bases). V lost 2 bases and J lost 5, with 10 bases in between. CDR3 length: 14 residues. Germline CDR1 and CDR2: SNHLY and FYNNEI. CDR3 sequence reads: CASSEQGSDQPQHF. The CDR3 DNA sequence: TGTGCCAGCAGTGAACAGGGGTCAGATCAGCCCCAGCATTTT.

Only a few counts were recorded for this clone. The V and J genes are TRBV28 and TRBJ1-4; TRBD1 aligns across 7 bases. The length of the CDR3 is 15 residues. J lost 2 bases, V lost 6 bases, and 6 bases had no gene match. Germline V CDR1 and CDR2: MDHEN, SYDVKM. CDR3 sequence reads: CASRTSDRTNEKLFF. As DNA, the CDR3 is TGTGCCAGCAGGACGTCGGACAGGACTAATGAAAAACTGTTTTTT.

This chain uses TRBV2 with TRBJ2-4, with D hard to call. Deletions cut 4 bases from V and 0 bases from J, with 10 bases between. The CDR3 contains 15 residues. From germline, CDR1 is SNHLY and CDR2 FYNNEI. CDR3 in amino acids: CASSAPTQAKNIQYF. The CDR3 DNA sequence: TGTGCCAGCAGTGCCCCAACTCAAGCCAAAAACATTCAGTACTTC.

In regard to this clone: Other DNA sequences from this sample encode an identical CDR3 as well. This rearrangement joins TRBV9 to TRBJ1-2; TRBD1 is a possible D gene (6 bases). The CDR3 loop spans 14 amino acids. The V gene's germline CDR1 is SGDLS and CDR2 YYNGEE. Trimming took off 0 bases at V and 2 bases at J, with 8 bases between the two ends. As DNA, the CDR3 is TGTGCCAGCAGCGTAGGTCAGGGGAACTATGGCTACACCTTC. Its protein is CASSVGQGNYGYTF.

V usage is TRBV6-5 and J usage is TRBJ1-2; TRBD1 matches 7 bases. Germline trimming cut 5 bases from V and 4 bases from J; bases unmatched to any gene: 7. The CDR3 is made up of 14 amino acids. Germline CDR1 reads MNHEY; CDR2 reads SVGAGI. The CDR3 bases are TGTGCCAGCAGTAGGGACAGTAATTTCTATGGCTACACCTTC. Translated: CASSRDSNFYGYTF.

The rearrangement joins TRBV10-3 to TRBJ2-7; TRBD1 might be the D (5 bases). CDR1 is ENHRY and CDR2 is SYGVKD in the germline V gene. V was cut by 0 bases and J by 0 bases, with 9 bases left in between. The CDR3 has 15 residues. CDR3 sequence (DNA): TGTGCCATCAGTGAGTCGCAGGGTTTCTCCTACGAGCAGTACTTC. The encoded protein is CAISESQGFSYEQYF.

The genes are TRBV7-2 and TRBJ2-5; 15 bases align to TRBD2. CDR1 is SGHTA, CDR2 FQGNSA, per germline. V gave up 5 bases and J gave up 3 bases; unmatched junction bases: 4. The CDR3 covers 16 residues. This chain's CDR3 is CASSTGLAGGEETQYF. CDR3 sequence (DNA): TGTGCCAGCAGCACGGGACTAGCGGGGGGTGAAGAGACCCAGTACTTC.